This record covers a single T cell receptor (beta chain). Deletions cut 4 bases from V and 4 bases from J, with 12 bases between. The CDR3 loop spans 14 amino acids. The germline gives CDR1 SGHRS, CDR2 YFSETQ. Under the authors' procedure: The authors estimated nucleated cell counts from reference gene primer amplification. Sequencing was performed with immunoSEQ multiplex PCR; in TCRdb, only in-frame clones are kept and a portion is missing. That table gives V, J and clone size, and the DNA gave D and trimming. The table shows some 200,000 clones, with about 90% occurring only once. The data belong to a study of blood T cell repertoires in COVID-19. At the level of the study: From the United States, Italy and Spain came samples of acute and convalescent COVID-19. Nucleic acid was either cDNA or gDNA, and it came from T cells, B-cell-depleted T cells, or PBMCs.

The receptor's source is a woman between 45 and 65 years old with acute or convalescent COVID-19. The chain uses TRBV5-1 and TRBJ1-5; possible D gene TRBD1, 6 bases. Input material: peripheral blood. The CDR3 coding sequence is TGCGCCAGCAGCACTACAGGGATGAATCAGCCCCAGCATTTT. Translating gives CASSTTGMNQPQHF.